This T cell receptor (beta chain) emerged from a study of identifying expanded T cells in peripheral blood. Notes on the study in general: Two-week clone count variance significantly increased as total template count grew.

Assay used: immunoSEQ multiplex PCR; TCRdb lists only in-frame clones, some missing. The sample has around 100,000 clones; about 87% are singletons. This clone has a single count. Its antigen is not identified. V gave up 2 bases and J gave up 6 bases, with 9 bases separating them. From germline, CDR1 is SGHTA and CDR2 FQGTGA. There are 13 residues in the CDR3. The sequence was obtained from a person between 18 and 69 years old in good health. The rearrangement uses TRBV7-3 and TRBJ2-3; D gene ambiguous. The specimen sequenced was blood. The CDR3 region has the DNA TGTGCCAGCAGCTTATATCGAGGCGATACGCAGTATTTT. Its protein is CASSLYRGDTQYF.